This entry lists 27 T cell receptor beta chains sequenced from one sample in a study of tumor-infiltrating lymphocytes in localized non-small cell lung cancer. Method: immunoSEQ multiplex PCR; TCRdb's copy keeps in-frame clones and lacks some. In the table there are thousands of clones, roughly 70% of which are singletons. Sequencing input: lung tumor tissue. The receptors come from a human donor with non-small cell lung cancer.

Judged by abundance, this clone is medium-sized (0.01 to 0.1%). The chain has TRBV11-3 and TRBJ2-1; D is undetermined. There are 14 residues in the CDR3. V was shortened by 3 bases and J by 5 bases, with 11 bases between the two germline ends. Looked up from germline, CDR1 is SGHNT and CDR2 is YENEEA. The CDR3 nucleotides are TGTGCCAGCAGCTTCAGCCGAGTAGACAATGAGCAGTTCTTC. This codes for CASSFSRVDNEQFF.

The rearrangement uses TRBV5-4 and TRBJ1-2; D is uncertain. The ends were cut back, 2 bases at V and 5 bases at J, with 16 bases in the middle. The germline CDR1 and CDR2 sequences are SGHNT and YYREEE (reference sequence). The CDR3 totals 15 residues. The CDR3 DNA is TGTGCCAGCAGCTTAGCGGCAGGAGGAAGTTATGGCTACACCTTC. Translated: CASSLAAGGSYGYTF.

The chain carries TRBV18 and TRBJ1-4; 7 bases are shared with TRBD1. Germline trimming cut 2 bases from V and 8 bases from J; bases unmatched to any gene: 2. Germline CDR1 and CDR2: KGHSH and LQKENI. This CDR3 is built from 13 residues. The CDR3 DNA reads as TGTGCCAGCTCACCAGGGACAGCCGAAAAACTGTTTTTT. Amino acid sequence: CASSPGTAEKLFF.

This clone was picked up one time. CDR3 loop: CASSLVAGSGEQYF. As DNA, the CDR3 is TGTGCCAGCAGCTTAGTAGCGGGAAGTGGCGAGCAGTACTTC. The gene calls are TRBV7-2 and TRBJ2-7; TRBD2 agrees at 8 bases. The CDR3 totals 14 residues. The germline gives CDR1 SGHTA, CDR2 FQGNSA. The J segment lost 6 bases and the V segment lost 1 base, leaving 5 bases of the junction unmatched.

This chain links TRBV29-1 with TRBJ2-7, with D perhaps assigned TRBD1 or TRBD2 (5 bases each). V was trimmed by 6 bases and J by 3 bases, leaving 12 bases between them. The germline CDR1 and CDR2 sequences are SQVTM and ANQGSEA. The CDR3 is made up of 12 amino acids. The CDR3 DNA sequence: TGCAGCGTAGGGGACCGTAACTACGAGCAGTACTTC. This codes for CSVGDRNYEQYF.

The chain is built from TRBV9 and TRBJ2-7, with no clear D. V was shortened by 4 bases and J by 2 bases, with 10 bases between the two germline ends. Germline values: CDR1 SGDLS, CDR2 YYNGEE. The CDR3 is 13 amino acids. CDR3 residues: CASSPDGTYEQYF. CDR3 nucleotides: TGTGCCAGCAGCCCCGACGGAACCTACGAGCAGTACTTC.

V and J are TRBV30 and TRBJ2-5; 8 bases are a match to TRBD2. Germline loops: CDR1 GTSNPN, CDR2 SVGIG (reference sequence). V gave up 2 bases and J gave up 5 bases; unmatched junction bases: 4. The CDR3 has 13 amino acids. The CDR3 sequence: CAWSRGGVETQYF. The CDR3 DNA follows: TGTGCCTGGAGTCGGGGGGGAGTGGAGACCCAGTACTTC.

The genes are TRBV27 and TRBJ1-2; D is unresolved. This CDR3 spans 13 amino acids. The ends were cut back, 3 bases at V and 5 bases at J, with 10 bases in the middle. CDR1 is MNHEY and CDR2 is SMNVEV in the germline V gene (reference sequence). For the CDR3, the DNA is TGTGCCAGCAGTTTCTTCCCTAGTTATGGCTACACCTTC. This sequence encodes CASSFFPSYGYTF.

This clone occurred a few times. The chain couples TRBV9 to TRBJ1-2; D uncertain. Trimming removed 4 bases at V and 4 bases at J, with 17 bases between. The CDR3 runs to 15 residues. Germline V gene data show CDR1 as SGDLS and CDR2 as YYNGEE. The CDR3 coding sequence is TGTGCCAGCAGCCCATGGACGGGAACCGTCTATGGCTACACCTTC. Its translation is CASSPWTGTVYGYTF.

This clone was detected only a few times. V is TRBV10-3 and J is TRBJ1-2, with D tentatively TRBD1 (6 bases). The CDR3 totals 13 residues. The germline V gene encodes CDR1 ENHRY and CDR2 SYGVKD. The V end lost 10 bases, the J end lost 4 bases, and 16 bases lay between the germline ends. The CDR3 nucleotides are TGTGCCACCCGCTCACAGGGACGCTATGGCTACACCTTC. Its protein product is CATRSQGRYGYTF.

The chain carries TRBV7-6 and TRBJ1-2; TRBD1 agrees at 11 bases. CDR1 is SGHVS and CDR2 is FNYEAQ in the germline V gene. The trim removed 5 bases at V and 7 bases at J, leaving 9 bases unmatched. The CDR3 consists of 15 residues. The CDR3 reads CASSVDRGPGAGYTF. The DNA for the CDR3 is TGTGCCAGCAGCGTGGACAGGGGGCCAGGGGCTGGCTACACCTTC.

The chain has TRBV6-5 and TRBJ1-2; D not certain. The CDR3 consists of 15 residues. From germline, CDR1 is MNHEY and CDR2 SVGAGI. V lost 10 bases and J 6 bases, leaving 24 bases between the germline ends. The CDR3 loop is CATIEPQRGRDGYTF. CDR3 DNA: TGTGCCACTATTGAACCCCAACGTGGAAGAGATGGCTACACCTTC.

This chain joins TRBV30 and TRBJ1-5; tentatively, D is TRBD1 (5 bases). The CDR3 covers 14 residues. Germline V CDR1 and CDR2: GTSNPN, SVGIG (reference sequence). The ends were cut back, 2 bases at V and 7 bases at J, with 15 bases in the middle. CDR3 in amino acids: CAWSLGQPEQPQHF. The CDR3 DNA sequence: TGTGCCTGGAGTCTCGGACAACCAGAACAGCCCCAGCATTTT.

By sample fraction, this clone is medium-sized. The sample holds other DNA sequences that translate to the same CDR3. The rearrangement links TRBV15 to TRBJ1-1; no firm D call. This CDR3 has 14 amino acids. V lost 3 bases to trimming and J lost 3 bases, with 11 bases between them. Germline V CDR1 and CDR2: LNHNV, YYDKDF (reference sequence). CDR3 residues: CATSRDGEYTEAFF. CDR3 in DNA: TGTGCCACCAGCAGGGACGGGGAGTACACTGAAGCTTTCTTT.

The V gene is TRBV4-2, the J gene TRBJ1-1; D remains ambiguous. Deletions cut 0 bases from V and 4 bases from J, with 6 bases between. The CDR3 is made up of 13 amino acids. The germline gives CDR1 LGHNA, CDR2 YNFKEQ. The CDR3 DNA reads as TGTGCCAGCAGCCAAGAGAGTCTCACTGAAGCTTTCTTT. It encodes CASSQESLTEAFF.

The chain carries TRBV30 and TRBJ2-7, with D perhaps TRBD2 (5 bases). The germline V gene has CDR1 GTSNPN and CDR2 SVGIG (reference sequence). This CDR3 comprises 12 residues. The V end lost 5 bases, the J end lost 3 bases, and 11 bases lay between the germline ends. DNA of the CDR3: TGTGCCTGGGGACTGGCTGACTACGAGCAGTACTTC. Its translation is CAWGLADYEQYF.

The chain is built from TRBV9 and TRBJ1-6, with a possible D match to TRBD1 (5 bases). CDR3 size: 14 residues. The germline gives CDR1 SGDLS, CDR2 YYNGEE. Trimming removed 2 bases from V and 4 bases from J, with 7 bases in between. The CDR3 loop reads CASSVGAYNSPLHF. The CDR3 coding sequence is TGTGCCAGCAGCGTCGGGGCGTATAATTCACCCCTCCACTTT.

The gene calls are TRBV5-4 and TRBJ1-2; D possibly corresponds to TRBD1 (6 bases). This CDR3 region has 16 residues. CDR1 and CDR2 from the germline V gene are SGHNT and YYREEE (reference sequence). V was shortened by 4 bases and J by 4 bases, with 20 bases between the two germline ends. As DNA, the CDR3 is TGTGCCAGCAGCCCATCACGGACAGCCCTGGCCTATGGCTACACCTTC. The encoded protein is CASSPSRTALAYGYTF.

The chain carries TRBV19 and TRBJ2-2; 11 bases line up with TRBD2. Germline loops: CDR1 LNHDA, CDR2 SQIVND (reference sequence). The CDR3 length is 17 residues. The trim removed 3 bases at V and 3 bases at J, leaving 6 bases unmatched. The CDR3 DNA reads TGTGCCAGTAGTATTGGGCTAGCGGGAGGATACACCGGGGAGCTGTTTTTT. Translating it yields CASSIGLAGGYTGELFF. Based on the CDR3 plus reference TRBV19 and TRBJ2-2, the full variable domain is DGGITQSPKYLFRKEGQNVTLSCEQNLNHDAMYWYRQDPGQGLRLIYYSQIVNDFQKGDIAEGYSVSREKKESFPLTVTSAQKNPTAFYLCASSIGLAGGYTGELFFGEGSRLTVL.

This clone was counted only a few times. The chain joins TRBV6-8 to TRBJ2-7; possibly TRBD2 for D (6 bases). The CDR3 runs 11 residues. Trimming pared 6 bases from V and 5 bases from J, leaving 8 bases between. Germline V gives CDR1 MNHGY, CDR2 SAAAGT. This CDR3 is CASRGGDEQYF. The CDR3 region has the DNA TGTGCCAGCAGAGGAGGGGACGAGCAGTACTTC.

This clone was observed a handful of times. The V and J genes are TRBV9 and TRBJ2-5; the D gene is possibly TRBD2 (6 bases). V shed 0 bases and J shed 9 bases, with 15 bases lying between them. Germline V gene sequence: CDR1 SGDLS, CDR2 YYNGEE. The CDR3 spans 14 residues. CDR3 region: CASSVGDSGWAQYF. CDR3 coding DNA: TGTGCCAGCAGCGTAGGGGACTCCGGTTGGGCCCAGTACTTC. Looking up the rest from reference TRBV9 and TRBJ2-5 gives the full variable domain: DSGVTQTPKHLITATGQRVTLRCSPRSGDLSVYWYQQSLDQGLQFLIQYYNGEERAKGNILERFSAQQFPDLHSELNLSSLELGDSALYFCASSVGDSGWAQYFGPGTRLLVL.

The table lists this clone with a count of one. At one boundary the junction diverges from the germline segment, which might be a read error. CDR3 sequence (DNA): TGCGCCAGCAGCCAAGGACTAGCGGGATACAACAATGAGCAGTTCTTC. Its protein is CASSQGLAGYNNEQFF. The gene calls are TRBV11-2 and TRBJ2-1; 12 nucleotides agree with TRBD2. The CDR3 has 16 amino acids. Germline values: CDR1 SGHAT, CDR2 FQNNGV.

The chain joins TRBV2 to TRBJ1-1; D not certain. The V and J ends lost 11 bases and 0 bases respectively, with 10 bases between them. Germline values: CDR1 SNHLY, CDR2 FYNNEI. The CDR3 covers 12 residues. The chain's CDR3 is CAGSSMNTEAFF. The CDR3 DNA is TGTGCCGGTTCCTCCATGAACACTGAAGCTTTCTTT.

The CDR3 region has the DNA TGTGCCAGCAGCTTGGTCGGAGATACGCAGTATTTT. This sequence encodes CASSLVGDTQYF. The rearrangement joins TRBV5-4 to TRBJ2-3; the D is unclear. Germline CDR1 and CDR2: SGHNT and YYREEE (reference sequence). The CDR3 sequence is 12 residues long. Between the trimmed V and J ends, which lost 0 bases and 5 bases, there was a span of 4 bases.

The rearrangement uses TRBV6-6 and TRBJ1-2, with 7 bases aligning to TRBD1. The V gene's germline CDR1 is MNHNY and CDR2 SVGAGI (reference sequence). This CDR3 is 12 amino acids long. With V trimmed by 5 bases and J by 4 bases, 1 base remained unmatched. CDR3 residues: CASSRDSYGYTF. In DNA form, the CDR3 reads TGTGCCAGCAGTCGGGACAGCTATGGCTACACCTTC.

This chain joins TRBV4-2 and TRBJ1-1; 7 positions agree with TRBD1. Germline V CDR1 and CDR2: LGHNA, YNFKEQ. V dropped 0 bases and J dropped 8; count of bases not matched to a gene: 6. The CDR3 spans 14 residues. The CDR3 nucleotides read TGTGCCAGCAGCCAAGAACGGGTAGGGGGCGAAGCTTTCTTT. Translated: CASSQERVGGEAFF.

The chain carries TRBV5-1 and TRBJ1-5, with unresolved D. Germline assignment: CDR1 SGHRS and CDR2 YFSETQ. Between the trimmed V and J ends, which lost 4 bases and 7 bases, there was a span of 12 bases. The CDR3 is 13 residues long. For the CDR3, the DNA is TGCGCCAGCAGCGACGGGTTTGGGCAGCCCCAGCATTTT. Amino acid sequence: CASSDGFGQPQHF.